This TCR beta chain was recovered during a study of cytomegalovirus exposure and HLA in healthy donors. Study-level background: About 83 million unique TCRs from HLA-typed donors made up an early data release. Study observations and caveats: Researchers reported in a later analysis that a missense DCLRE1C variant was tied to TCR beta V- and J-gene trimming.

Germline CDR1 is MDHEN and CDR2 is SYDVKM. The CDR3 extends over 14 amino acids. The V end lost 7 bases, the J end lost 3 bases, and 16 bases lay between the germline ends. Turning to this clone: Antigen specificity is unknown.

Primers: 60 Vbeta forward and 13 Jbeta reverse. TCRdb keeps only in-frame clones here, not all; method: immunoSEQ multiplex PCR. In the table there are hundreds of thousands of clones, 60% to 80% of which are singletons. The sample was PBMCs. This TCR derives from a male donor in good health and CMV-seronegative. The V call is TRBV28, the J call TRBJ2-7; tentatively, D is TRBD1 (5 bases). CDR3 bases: TGTGCCAGCATGGAAGCAGGGAAGATCTACGAGCAGTACTTC. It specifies CASMEAGKIYEQYF.